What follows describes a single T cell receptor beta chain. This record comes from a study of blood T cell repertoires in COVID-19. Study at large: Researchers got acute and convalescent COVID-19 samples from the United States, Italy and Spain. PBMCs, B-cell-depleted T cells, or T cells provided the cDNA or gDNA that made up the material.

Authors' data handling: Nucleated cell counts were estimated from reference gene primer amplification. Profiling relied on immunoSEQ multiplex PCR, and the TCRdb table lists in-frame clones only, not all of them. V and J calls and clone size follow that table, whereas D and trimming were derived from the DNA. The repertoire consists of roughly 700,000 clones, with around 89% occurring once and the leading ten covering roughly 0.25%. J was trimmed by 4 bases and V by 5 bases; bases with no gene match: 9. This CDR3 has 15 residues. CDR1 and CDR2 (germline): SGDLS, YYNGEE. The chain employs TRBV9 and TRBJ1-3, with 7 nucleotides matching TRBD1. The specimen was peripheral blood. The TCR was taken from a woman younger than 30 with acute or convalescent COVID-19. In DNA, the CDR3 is TGTGCCAGCAGTCTACAGGGGATTCAGGGAAACACCATATATTTT. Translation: CASSLQGIQGNTIYF.